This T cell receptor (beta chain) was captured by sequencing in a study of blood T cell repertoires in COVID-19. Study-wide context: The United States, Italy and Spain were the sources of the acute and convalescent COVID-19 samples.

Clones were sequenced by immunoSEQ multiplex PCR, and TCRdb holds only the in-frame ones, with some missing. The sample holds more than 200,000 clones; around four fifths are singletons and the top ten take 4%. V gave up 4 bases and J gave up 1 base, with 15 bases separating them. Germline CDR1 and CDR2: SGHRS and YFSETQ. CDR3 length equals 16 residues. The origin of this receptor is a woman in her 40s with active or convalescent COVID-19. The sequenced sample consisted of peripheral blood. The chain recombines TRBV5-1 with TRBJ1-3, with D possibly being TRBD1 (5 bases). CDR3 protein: CASSLEGLLSGNTIYF. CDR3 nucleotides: TGCGCCAGCAGCCTGGAGGGACTGCTATCTGGAAACACCATATATTTT.